Shown below are 32 T cell receptor beta chains from a single sample sequenced in a study of regulatory T cells in long-lasting Graves disease. Library construction for TCR beta used iRepertoire HTBI primers and Arm-PCR of CDR3 regions. TCRdb passed the multiplex PCR reads through MiXCR, listing each CDR3 protein once. Seen here are around 460,000 distinct CDR3 sequences, 14% observed once, and the top ten hold roughly 15%. The time point here: newly diagnosed GD, antithyroid drugs for less than 3 months. RNA from PBMCs was the source of the TCR library. This same sample was also taken into another study, of T cells in Graves' hyperthyroidism and ophthalmopathy.

Source: peripheral blood mononuclear cells (PBMCs), taken at new diagnosis, from a patient treated with antithyroid drugs. These receptors all stem from a woman in her fifties or sixties with Graves disease.

This clonotype came up a few times. The rearrangement links TRBV9 to TRBJ2-4; TRBD1 agrees at 11 bases. Germline V gene sequence: CDR1 SGDLS, CDR2 YYNGEE. V lost 0 bases and J lost 9; bases outside the gene matches: 14. The CDR3 spans 18 residues. The CDR3 is CASSVVGGPGQGGGIQYF. The DNA of the CDR3 is TGTGCCAGCAGCGTAGTAGGCGGACCGGGACAGGGGGGAGGCATTCAGTACTTC.

A remark on this clonotype: With a much larger clone just one base away, this may be a read error. The DNA for the CDR3 is TGTGCCAGCAGTTACTCGATCGTTCAAGAGTCCCAGTACTTC. Protein sequence: CASSYSIVQESQYF. The V call is TRBV6-6, the J call TRBJ2-5, with unresolved D. CDR3 length: 14 amino acids. Germline V gene data show CDR1 as MNHNY and CDR2 as SVGAGI (reference sequence).

There are many counts of this clonotype. The chain joins TRBV12-3 or TRBV12-4 to TRBJ2-1; 11 bases are a match to TRBD2. V lost 5 bases to trimming and J lost 6 bases; unmatched junction nucleotides: 12. The length of the CDR3 is 17 residues. The DNA of the CDR3 is TGTGCCAGCAGTCTTTCAATTACTAGCGGGAGAGGCAATGAGCAGTTCTTC. Translated: CASSLSITSGRGNEQFF.

This clonotype was seen many times. The chain links TRBV5-1 to TRBJ2-3, with D perhaps given as TRBD1 or TRBD2 (5 bases each). Germline CDR1 reads SGHRS; CDR2 reads YFSETQ. Trimming removed 1 base from V and 0 bases from J, with 9 bases in between. The CDR3 is made up of 15 amino acids. Here the CDR3 reads CASSLLWDSTDTQYF. The CDR3 nucleotides are TGCGCCAGCAGCTTGTTATGGGACAGCACAGATACGCAGTATTTT.

This clonotype was recorded once. The CDR3 here is CASSPPHPASGFTDTQYF. The CDR3 DNA reads TGTGCCAGCAGCCCCCCTCACCCGGCTAGCGGATTCACAGATACGCAGTATTTT. The J gene is TRBJ2-3, the V gene TRBV13, with TRBD2 matching 7 bases. The CDR3 consists of 18 residues. Germline loops: CDR1 PRHDT, CDR2 FYEKMQ (reference sequence). Trimming at V came to 5 bases and at J to 2 bases, leaving 16 bases not matched to a gene.

This clonotype was seen ten or more times. V is TRBV20-1 and J is TRBJ2-7; D is uncertain. V was pared by 3 bases and J by 0 bases, with 15 bases between. The CDR3 contains 15 residues. Per the germline V gene, CDR1 is DFQATT and CDR2 is SNEGSKA (reference sequence). The CDR3 DNA follows: TGCAGTGCTAGGATCTTGCAGTCCAACTCCTACGAGCAGTACTTC. This gives the protein CSARILQSNSYEQYF.

This clonotype was counted a few times. This rearrangement joins TRBV2 to TRBJ1-1; 9 nucleotides line up with TRBD1. Losses at the gene ends were 7 bases for V and 4 bases for J; bases not matched to a gene: 4. The CDR3 covers 13 residues. Germline CDR1 and CDR2: SNHLY and FYNNEI. The CDR3 bases are TGTGCCAGCACCGGACAGGGGAGCACTGAAGCTTTCTTT. Translated, it gives CASTGQGSTEAFF.

This clonotype appeared many times. The chain recombines TRBV27 with TRBJ2-1; 8 nucleotides line up with TRBD2. Germline V gives CDR1 MNHEY, CDR2 SMNVEV (reference sequence). The CDR3 runs 15 residues. The junction had 7 bases not matched to a gene; V was cut back by 3 bases and J by 6 bases. CDR3 DNA sequence: TGTGCCAGCAGTTTGACCAGCGGGAGTCCCAATGAGCAGTTCTTC. Amino acid sequence: CASSLTSGSPNEQFF.

This clonotype was recorded at least ten times. The rearrangement links TRBV24-1 to TRBJ2-5; D call uncertain. Germline V gene sequence: CDR1 KGHDR, CDR2 SFDVKD. The length of the CDR3 is 12 residues. V was clipped by 6 bases and J by 1 base, with 5 bases between them. CDR3 nucleotides: TGTGCCACCAGTTCACCCCAAGAGACCCAGTACTTC. As protein: CATSSPQETQYF.

This chain links TRBV7-3 with TRBJ1-2, with 7 nucleotides matching TRBD1. This CDR3 comprises 13 residues. With V trimmed by 5 bases and J by 7 bases, 7 bases remained unmatched. Germline-derived CDR1 and CDR2 are SGHTA and FQGTGA. The CDR3 loop reads CASSLDREVGYTF. CDR3 in DNA: TGTGCCAGCAGCCTAGACAGGGAAGTTGGCTACACCTTC.

As concerns this clonotype: This may come from a read error, since a much larger clone is one base off. This rearrangement joins TRBV2 to TRBJ2-1; the D gene could be TRBD1 or TRBD2 (5 bases each). CDR1 is SNHLY and CDR2 is FYNNEI in the germline V gene. This CDR3 comprises 15 residues. Trimming shortened V by 5 bases and J by 7 bases, and 18 bases separated the two germline ends. The CDR3 region is CASSPRTGPSNEQFF. CDR3 nucleotide sequence: TGTGCCAGCAGTCCCAGAACGGGACCTAGTAATGAGCAGTTCTTC. The entire variable domain, with the rest obtained from reference TRBV2 and TRBJ2-1, is as follows: EPEVTQTPSHQVTQMGQEVILRCVPISNHLYFYWYRQILGQKVEFLVSFYNNEISEKSEIFDDQFSVERPDGSNFTLKIRSTKLEDSAMYFCASSPRTGPSNEQFFGPGTRLTVL.

The chain employs TRBV5-1 and TRBJ2-2; D gene uncertain. Between the trimmed V and J ends, which lost 1 base and 0 bases, there was a span of 7 bases. The V gene's germline CDR1 is SGHRS and CDR2 YFSETQ. The CDR3 totals 15 residues. The CDR3 sequence: CASSLRITNTGELFF. CDR3 bases: TGCGCCAGCAGCTTGAGGATAACGAACACCGGGGAGCTGTTTTTT.

This clonotype was observed a few times. This chain links TRBV18 with TRBJ1-1; D not certain. Germline V gene data show CDR1 as KGHSH and CDR2 as LQKENI. CDR3 length: 15 residues. The germline V and J ends were trimmed by 7 bases and 1 base, with 16 bases remaining between them. For the CDR3, the DNA is TGTGCCAGCTTTCTCGAGGGAGGGCAGAACACTGAAGCTTTCTTT. It specifies CASFLEGGQNTEAFF.

Only a few counts were recorded for this clonotype. The rearrangement uses TRBV2 and TRBJ1-2; D perhaps matches TRBD1 (5 bases). Germline lookup yields CDR1 SNHLY and CDR2 FYNNEI. With 5 bases removed from V and 0 bases from J, the gap between germline ends came to 16 bases. The CDR3 has 16 residues. Here the CDR3 reads CASSPRGSAANYGYTF. The CDR3 bases are TGTGCCAGCAGTCCGCGGGGCTCAGCAGCTAACTATGGCTACACCTTC.

The chain uses TRBV19 and TRBJ2-4; unclear D gene. Germline V gene data show CDR1 as LNHDA and CDR2 as SQIVND (reference sequence). The CDR3 runs to 11 residues. With 6 bases removed from V and 3 bases from J, the gap between germline ends came to 3 bases. DNA for the CDR3: TGTGCCAGTAGATTCAAAAACATTCAGTACTTC. Translated: CASRFKNIQYF. Combining the CDR3 with reference TRBV19 and TRBJ2-4 gives the whole variable domain DGGITQSPKYLFRKEGQNVTLSCEQNLNHDAMYWYRQDPGQGLRLIYYSQIVNDFQKGDIAEGYSVSREKKESFPLTVTSAQKNPTAFYLCASRFKNIQYFGAGTRLSVL.

This clonotype was recorded at least ten times. The CDR3 loop reads CASSLGLPNTEAFF. The CDR3 DNA sequence: TGTGCCAGCAGTCTGGGACTACCGAACACTGAAGCTTTCTTT. The gene calls are TRBV27 and TRBJ1-1, with D tentatively TRBD1 (5 bases). This CDR3 has 14 amino acids. V lost 5 bases and J lost 1, with 11 bases in between. Germline V lookup: CDR1 MNHEY, CDR2 SMNVEV (reference sequence).

There are many counts of this clonotype. This rearrangement joins TRBV28 to TRBJ1-2; the D gene is possibly TRBD1 (5 bases). Germline CDR1 and CDR2: MDHEN and SYDVKM. The CDR3 covers 11 residues. Trimming took 8 bases from V and 2 from J, leaving 6 bases between them. As DNA, the CDR3 is TGTGCCAGCGGGGACAACTATGGCTACACCTTC. It is translated as CASGDNYGYTF.

There are many counts of this clonotype. V is TRBV27 and J is TRBJ2-7; 10 bases are a match to TRBD2. CDR1 is MNHEY, CDR2 SMNVEV, per germline (reference sequence). The CDR3 length is 14 residues. J lost 3 bases, V lost 5 bases, and 4 bases had no gene match. CDR3 DNA: TGTGCCAGCAGTCCTAGCGGGAGTGTCTACGAGCAGTACTTC. Amino acids: CASSPSGSVYEQYF.

This clonotype was seen at least ten times. V usage is TRBV5-1 and J usage is TRBJ2-5; 10 positions match TRBD1. Germline lookup yields CDR1 SGHRS and CDR2 YFSETQ. The CDR3 sequence is 16 residues long. V dropped 4 bases and J dropped 0; count of bases not matched to a gene: 6. DNA for the CDR3: TGCGCCAGCAGCGACGGGACAGGGGTTTACCAAGAGACCCAGTACTTC. Residues: CASSDGTGVYQETQYF.

This clonotype was seen just once. Being one base from a much bigger clone, this may be a read error. The rearrangement uses TRBV7-9 and TRBJ2-7, with a possible D match to TRBD1 (6 bases). The CDR3 extends over 16 amino acids. Germline CDR1 and CDR2: SEHNR and FQNEAQ (reference sequence). Trimming took 8 bases from V and 4 from J, leaving 24 bases between them. CDR3 nucleotides: TGTGCCAGCTCACCCCCACCGGACTGGGGGCGATACGAGCAGTACTTC. As protein: CASSPPPDWGRYEQYF.

This clonotype appeared a few times. The J gene is TRBJ2-7, the V gene TRBV20-1; D is perhaps TRBD2 (5 bases). Trimming took 0 bases from V and 2 from J, leaving 23 bases between them. Germline V gene lookup returns CDR1 DFQATT and CDR2 SNEGSKA (reference sequence). The CDR3 has 18 amino acids. Here the CDR3 DNA reads TGCAGTGCTAGAGACCCCCGCTTCGGTAGCGCCCGGGCCTACGAGCAGTACTTC. As protein: CSARDPRFGSARAYEQYF.

This clonotype was detected ten times or more. The chain combines TRBV3-1 with TRBJ1-3; D perhaps matches TRBD1 (5 bases). Trimming removed 3 bases from V and 3 bases from J, with 6 bases in between. The CDR3 is made up of 13 amino acids. CDR1 is LGHDT and CDR2 is YNNKEL in the germline V gene (reference sequence). The chain's CDR3 is CASSQGLGNTIYF. CDR3 DNA: TGTGCCAGCAGCCAGGGACTTGGAAACACCATATATTTT. Variable domain in full (rest from reference TRBV3-1 and TRBJ1-3): DTAVSQTPKYLVTQMGNDKSIKCEQNLGHDTMYWYKQDSKKFLKIMFSYNNKELIINETVPNRFSPKSPDKAHLNLHINSLELGDSAVYFCASSQGLGNTIYFGEGSWLTVV.

This CDR3 reads CASSDHGAKNIQYF. For the CDR3, the DNA is TGTGCCAGCAGTGACCATGGGGCCAAAAACATTCAGTACTTC. V is TRBV6-2 or TRBV6-3 and J is TRBJ2-4; D not resolved. The CDR3 has 14 residues. The V end lost 5 bases, the J end lost 1 base, and 9 bases lay between the germline ends. CDR1 is MNHEY, CDR2 SVGEGT, per germline.

At least ten counts were recorded for this clonotype. The V call is TRBV24-1, the J call TRBJ1-1; D may be TRBD1 (5 bases). The V end was cut by 3 bases, the J end by 10 bases, with 14 bases between. Per germline, CDR1 KGHDR and CDR2 SFDVKD. The CDR3 is 13 amino acids. CDR3 sequence: CATSDLRGKRAFF. The DNA of the CDR3 is TGTGCCACCAGTGATCTCCGGGGGAAGAGAGCTTTCTTT.

A remark on this clonotype: Given a much more abundant clone one base away, this may be a read error. In DNA, the CDR3 is TGTGCCATCAGCCTAGCGGATGGGAAGCAGTTCTTC. Protein sequence: CAISLADGKQFF. This chain links TRBV6-1 with TRBJ2-1; 7 bases line up with TRBD2. Unmatched junction bases numbered 11, after V lost 10 bases and J lost 11 bases. Germline CDR1 reads MNHNS; CDR2 reads SASEGT. The CDR3 has 12 residues.

This clonotype appeared many times. The CDR3 DNA is TGTGCCAGCAGCTTGGTCCCAGGGACTAACTATGGCTACACCTTC. Amino acids: CASSLVPGTNYGYTF. V usage is TRBV5-6 and J usage is TRBJ1-2; tentative D call: TRBD1 (5 bases). Germline CDR1 is SGHDT and CDR2 is YYEEEE. The CDR3 totals 15 residues. The germline V and J ends were trimmed by 0 bases and 0 bases, with 9 bases remaining between them.

The V gene is TRBV4-1, the J gene TRBJ2-6; D perhaps matches TRBD1 (5 bases). CDR3 length: 15 residues. The germline gives CDR1 MGHRA, CDR2 YSYEKL. The V and J ends lost 5 bases and 2 bases respectively, with 10 bases between them. For the CDR3, the DNA is TGCGCCAGCAGCGACAGTCGAACTGGGGCCAACGTCCTGACTTTC. Protein product: CASSDSRTGANVLTF.

This clonotype was seen many times. This rearrangement joins TRBV11-2 to TRBJ2-7; TRBD2 is a possible D gene (6 bases). Germline values: CDR1 SGHAT, CDR2 FQNNGV. The CDR3 is 15 amino acids. Trimming pared 5 bases from V and 6 bases from J, leaving 20 bases between. CDR3 in DNA: TGTGCCAGCAGCCTCCGGGGCGGGGCTTGGGGCGAGCAGTACTTC. It yields the protein CASSLRGGAWGEQYF.

This clonotype was seen many times. V and J are TRBV28 and TRBJ2-7; 7 bases fit TRBD1. The V and J ends lost 6 bases and 0 bases, in that order; junction bases with no gene match: 5. The germline gives CDR1 MDHEN, CDR2 SYDVKM. This CDR3 region has 14 residues. The CDR3 reads CASRSGQASYEQYF. CDR3 sequence (DNA): TGTGCCAGCAGGTCTGGACAGGCCTCCTACGAGCAGTACTTC.

About this clonotype: This may be a read error: a much more frequent sequence differs by one nucleotide. This chain uses TRBV2 with TRBJ1-2, with D uncertain. Germline V lookup: CDR1 SNHLY, CDR2 FYNNEI. The CDR3 spans 11 residues. Written as DNA, the CDR3 is TGTGTCAGCGAATTACTCTATGGCTACACCTTC. Encoded protein: CVSELLYGYTF. Full variable domain (remainder filled in from reference TRBV2 and TRBJ1-2): EPEVTQTPSHQVTQMGQEVILRCVPISNHLYFYWYRQILGQKVEFLVSFYNNEISEKSEIFDDQFSVERPDGSNFTLKIRSTKLEDSAMYFCVSELLYGYTFGSGTRLTVV.

This clonotype has more than one count but fewer than ten. This chain joins TRBV5-8 and TRBJ2-1; 12 nucleotides match TRBD2. With 2 bases clipped from V and 9 bases from J, the junction kept 6 bases outside the gene matches. Germline V gene lookup returns CDR1 SGHTS and CDR2 YDEGEE. The CDR3 has 15 residues. The CDR3 protein is CASSLVLAGGPEQFF. The CDR3 nucleotides are TGTGCCAGCAGCTTAGTGCTAGCGGGAGGGCCTGAGCAGTTCTTC. Together with reference TRBV5-8 and TRBJ2-1, the CDR3 gives the full variable domain: EAGVTQSPTHLIKTRGQQATLRCSPISGHTSVYWYQQALGLGLQFLLWYDEGEERNRGNFPPRFSGRQFPNYSSELNVNALELEDSALYLCASSLVLAGGPEQFFGPGTRLTVL.

This clonotype was seen ten or more times. The chain combines TRBV7-8 with TRBJ2-7; unclear D gene. V was cut by 4 bases and J by 5 bases, with 12 bases left in between. CDR1 and CDR2 from the germline V gene are SGHVS and FQNEAQ. This CDR3 has 13 amino acids. The CDR3: CASSWTLGDEQYF. CDR3 sequence (DNA): TGTGCCAGCAGCTGGACCTTGGGCGACGAGCAGTACTTC.